This T cell receptor beta chain was captured by sequencing in a study of regulatory T cells in long-lasting Graves disease. Arm-PCR with iRepertoire HTBI primers amplified the CDR3 regions for these TCR beta libraries. TCRdb recomputed calls from the multiplex PCR reads with MiXCR, one row per CDR3 protein. The sample has hundreds of thousands of distinct CDR3 sequences, around 17% seen once; the top ten hold 30%. As for time point: newly diagnosed GD, antithyroid drugs for less than 3 months. There was RNA extracted from PBMCs, and the TCR library was made from it. This CDR3 contains 14 residues. With V trimmed by 2 bases and J by 4 bases, 3 bases remained unmatched. Looked up from germline, CDR1 is SGHRS and CDR2 is YFSETQ. Separately, the same data were catalogued under a study of T cells in Graves' hyperthyroidism and ophthalmopathy. Per that paper: Each patient was aged 18 to 65 and had newly diagnosed hyperthyroidism of under 2 months' duration.

The chain joins TRBV5-1 to TRBJ1-2, with 9 bases that match TRBD1. This specimen consisted of peripheral blood mononuclear cells (PBMCs), obtained at new diagnosis, from a patient treated with antithyroid drugs. The clonotype originates from a middle-aged man with Graves disease. DNA for the CDR3: TGCGCCAGCAGCTTTCAGGACAGGGGCTATGGCTACACCTTC. It codes for CASSFQDRGYGYTF.